The source of this TCR beta chain is a study of blood T cell repertoires in COVID-19. Study-level information: The United States, Italy and Spain were the sources of the acute and convalescent COVID-19 samples.

Clones were read by immunoSEQ multiplex PCR, and TCRdb kept only the in-frame ones, dropping some. The profile shows fewer than 400,000 clones, 70% to 90% of them singletons. This clone was detected only once. Researchers sorted participants into cohorts using their self-reported clinical history. Cohort 3 recovery required two negative PCRs, clearance, or symptom resolution. The germline gives CDR1 SGDLS, CDR2 YYNGEE. The CDR3 covers 15 residues. V was shortened by 5 bases and J by 4 bases, with 15 bases between the two germline ends. The receptor comes from a man in his thirties or forties who had recovered from COVID-19. The sequenced material came from PBMCs or T cells enriched from blood (not recorded which). The rearrangement joins TRBV9 to TRBJ2-2; D possibly corresponds to TRBD2 (6 bases). The CDR3 bases are TGTGCCAGCAGGGAGACTAGTCAGGGCACCGGGGAGCTGTTTTTT. Translation: CASRETSQGTGELFF.